This T cell receptor (beta chain) stems from a study of memory CD4+ T cells and cytomegalovirus serostatus. Study in general: Healthy Belgian adult donors included about nine CMV-positive and approximately 25 CMV-negative people.

Profiled with immunoSEQ multiplex PCR; TCRdb holds only in-frame clones, not every one. The profile covers about 92,000 clones, with 80% appearing a single time and less than 4% taken by the ten largest. Single viable CD3+CD4+CD8-CD45RO+ cells were sorted as the memory CD4+ T cells. About this clone: Its cognate antigen is unknown.

After removal of 4 bases from V and 6 bases from J, the junction contained 6 bases not matched to a gene. The germline gives CDR1 SGHRS, CDR2 YFSETQ. The CDR3 runs to 14 residues. Overall study findings and caveats: The CMV-associated TCR signature appears largely within the CD4+ memory repertoire.

The sequenced material came from memory CD4+ T cells from blood. The rearrangement links TRBV5-1 to TRBJ1-4; the match to TRBD1 covers 7 bases. The clonotype originates from an adult in good health and CMV-seropositive. In DNA form, the CDR3 reads TGCGCCAGCAGCCGACAGGGAGGGGATGAAAAACTGTTTTTT. Translating gives CASSRQGGDEKLFF. Supplemented by reference TRBV5-1 and TRBJ1-4, the full variable domain reads KAGVTQTPRYLIKTRGQQVTLSCSPISGHRSVSWYQQTPGQGLQFLFEYFSETQRNKGNFPGRFSGRQFSNSRSEMNVSTLELGDSALYLCASSRQGGDEKLFFGSGTQLSVL.